This is a list of T cell receptor beta chains from one sample in a study of low-dose radiotherapy and immunotherapy resistance in tumors. TCRdb fed the reads into MiXCR, producing one record per CDR3 protein. The sample carries roughly 100,000 distinct CDR3 sequences, about 20% recorded once. The sample was PBMCs, taken after low-dose radiotherapy plus immunotherapy. Receptor source: a female donor with ovarian cancer. Each CDR3 is given with its conserved first and last residue. Fields, in order: V gene, J gene, D gene, clone size, CDR3 protein, CDR3 DNA. D genes are given only for firm matches. Only some rows state a clone size, as once, few, many or a class for expanded clones.

>TRBV4-1|TRBJ1-6|NA|many
CASSQDGGVNSPLHF
TGCGCCAGCAGCCAAGATGGGGGAGTAAATTCACCCCTCCACTTT
>TRBV6-2/TRBV6-3|TRBJ2-2|NA|many
CASSFRATGELFF
TGTGCCAGCAGTTTTAGGGCTACCGGGGAGCTGTTTTTT
>TRBV6-6|TRBJ2-4|TRBD1|many
CASSFPGQGKNIQYF
TGTGCCAGCAGCTTCCCAGGACAGGGCAAAAACATTCAGTACTTC
>TRBV14|TRBJ2-1|NA|NA
CASSQAPNWELPNNEQFF
TGTGCCAGCAGCCAAGCACCCAATTGGGAACTACCAAACAATGAGCAGTTCTTC
>TRBV6-2/TRBV6-3|TRBJ1-5|NA|many
CASSSHGGSNQPQHF
TGTGCCAGCAGTTCCCACGGCGGGAGCAATCAGCCCCAGCATTTT
>TRBV6-2/TRBV6-3|TRBJ2-7|NA|many
CASSDTPYEQYF
TGTGCCAGCAGTGATACCCCTTACGAGCAGTACTTC
>TRBV6-5|TRBJ1-2|NA|many
CASRNDGGYGYTF
TGTGCCAGCAGGAACGACGGGGGTTATGGCTACACCTTC
>TRBV9|TRBJ2-2|NA|many
CASSPHTGELFF
TGTGCCAGCAGCCCCCACACCGGGGAGCTGTTTTTT
>TRBV24-1|TRBJ2-1|NA|many
CATSDPPENEQFF
TGTGCCACCAGTGATCCCCCCGAGAATGAGCAGTTCTTC
>TRBV7-2|TRBJ2-2|TRBD2|many
CASSQGLAGGTGELFF
TGTGCCAGCAGCCAGGGACTAGCGGGAGGAACCGGGGAGCTGTTTTTT
>TRBV11-1|TRBJ1-1|NA|many
CASSLVRGAGTEAFF
TGTGCCAGCAGCTTAGTTCGGGGCGCGGGAACTGAAGCTTTCTTT
>TRBV19|TRBJ2-7|TRBD2|NA
CASSVAGGTHEQYF
TGTGCCAGTAGTGTAGCGGGAGGGACTCACGAGCAGTACTTC
>TRBV27|TRBJ2-1|NA|many
CASSSGPNSYNEQFF
TGTGCCAGCAGTTCCGGGCCCAACTCCTACAATGAGCAGTTCTTC
>TRBV7-6|TRBJ2-5|TRBD1|many
CASSSSGTGGSETQYF
TGTGCCAGCAGCTCATCGGGGACAGGGGGCTCAGAGACCCAGTACTTC
>TRBV9|TRBJ2-1|TRBD2|NA
CASSVDSREGYNEQFF
TGTGCCAGCAGCGTAGATTCGCGGGAGGGCTACAATGAGCAGTTCTTC
>TRBV6-2/TRBV6-3|TRBJ2-2|NA|many
CASRASRWLFF
TGTGCCAGCAGGGCTAGCCGGTGGCTGTTTTTT
>TRBV9|TRBJ2-2|NA|many
CASSEQPRQKNTGELFF
TGTGCCAGCAGCGAGCAACCCCGACAGAAGAACACCGGGGAGCTGTTTTTT
>TRBV29-1|TRBJ2-2|TRBD1|many
CSAHAGTGLPGELFF
TGCAGCGCTCATGCCGGGACAGGGCTCCCCGGGGAGCTGTTTTTT
>TRBV12-3/TRBV12-4|TRBJ1-1|NA|NA
CARHRSPLNTEAFF
TGTGCCAGGCACCGAAGCCCATTGAACACTGAAGCTTTCTTT
>TRBV19|TRBJ2-2|TRBD2|many
CASIPRASGSNTGELFF
TGTGCCAGTATCCCAAGGGCTAGCGGGAGTAACACCGGGGAGCTGTTTTTT
>TRBV5-1|TRBJ1-1|NA|many
CASAAGGESTEAFF
TGCGCCAGCGCCGCCGGGGGGGAGAGCACTGAAGCTTTCTTT
>TRBV5-1|TRBJ2-7|NA|few
CASRLKDEQYF
TGCGCCAGCAGACTTAAGGACGAGCAGTACTTC
>TRBV23-1|TRBJ2-1|TRBD2|many
CASSQPFPERGNYNEQFF
TGCGCCAGCAGTCAACCCTTCCCTGAGCGGGGGAACTACAATGAGCAGTTCTTC
>TRBV5-4|TRBJ1-2|TRBD1|many
CASKITGGGYTF
TGTGCCAGCAAGATTACAGGGGGTGGCTACACCTTC
>TRBV7-6|TRBJ1-3|NA|many
CASSSVGHTIYF
TGTGCCAGCAGCTCCGTCGGGCACACCATATATTTT
>TRBV3-1|TRBJ1-1|NA|once
CASSPRDNTEAFF
TGTGCCAGCAGCCCCCGGGACAATACTGAAGCTTTCTTT
>TRBV5-4|TRBJ1-2|TRBD1|many
CASSWTGRNGYTF
TGTGCCAGCAGCTGGACAGGGAGGAATGGCTACACCTTC
>TRBV10-3|TRBJ1-1|NA|many
CAITGTPMNTEAFF
TGTGCCATTACCGGGACACCAATGAACACTGAAGCTTTCTTT